This TCR beta chain was sequenced in a study of cytomegalovirus exposure and HLA in healthy donors. The CDR3 has 16 amino acids. Losses at the gene ends were 0 bases for V and 6 bases for J; bases not matched to a gene: 9. Germline V lookup: CDR1 PRHDT, CDR2 FYEKMQ (reference sequence). Primers included in the PCR were 60 Vbeta and 13 Jbeta primers. Clones were sequenced by immunoSEQ multiplex PCR, and TCRdb holds only the in-frame ones, with some missing. Here the sample spans about 120,000 clones, approximately 78% being singletons. This chain joins TRBV13 and TRBJ2-7; TRBD1 matches 9 bases. The TCR originated in a man aged 40-49 years in good health and CMV-seronegative. The sequenced sample consisted of PBMCs. Here the CDR3 DNA reads TGTGCCAGCAGCTTAGGGAGACAGGGGGGGTCCGGCGAGCAGTACTTC. Amino acid sequence: CASSLGRQGGSGEQYF.